What follows is one T cell receptor beta chain and its context. The table lists this clonotype with a few counts. No antigen is known for it. The sample holds no much larger clone one base away, and base qualities are not on file. These data belong to a study of human T cells and chemical hapten exposure (dated by TCRdb to the early 2020s). At the level of the whole study: For sensitization, 2% DPC in acetone was applied to an approximately 2 cm by approximately 2 cm area of upper inner arm skin. Patch tests used Finn chambers with 0.01% DPC on the upper back, scored after 6 days by International Contact Dermatitis Research Group standards. Weekly therapeutic DPC doses were additionally applied to the scalp of patients throughout the roughly 24-week study period. The libraries were sequenced as a pool, and the TCR yield per sample differed mostly because of small variations in library volumes within the pool. This study followed changes in the peripheral blood TCR repertoire in vivo during primary and secondary sensitization of alopecia patients to the hapten diphenylcyclopropenone (DPC). Patient blood was sampled pre-sensitization (week 0) and at 2, 6 and about 24 weeks after DPC sensitization. Most of the patients in the cohort were female, and the cohort covered alopecia areata with under or over 50% scalp involvement, alopecia totalis and alopecia universalis. For TCR sequencing, blood came from 25 to 35 alopecia patients at anywhere from one to four time points (pre-sensitization, 2, 6 and 24 weeks).

Summary of the overall study and its limitations: Because every patient had alopecia, a presumed autoimmune disease, the patients' immune response might differ from that of healthy individuals. Repeated subsampling changed both the strength of the expansion versus patch-test correlation and the threshold at which the correlation became significant. DPC sensitization did not change the number of TCRs with a frequency above 1 in 1000, and there was no evidence of changes in global repertoire structure. Significantly more large CDR3 similarity clusters were formed by expanded TCRs than by pre-sensitization or healthy control sets, consistent with antigen-driven responses. Patch test score correlated positively with the number of PT1 expanded TCRs, reaching significance at thresholds 8, 16 and 32 but not at 4.

The library was generated by RACE. Sequencing took place on a NextSeq 500. During library preparation, unique molecular identifiers were attached to individual cDNA molecules so that TCRs could be counted quantitatively and reproducibly. Each blood RNA sample was used to sequence both TCR alpha and TCR beta chains. The authors processed their data as follows. The median number of TCRs per sample was 85,000 to 100,000, ranging from roughly 23,224 to 700,000. The Decombinator software suite was used to annotate the V, J and CDR3 of the TCR reads. To make PS versus PT1 abundance plots, every sample was subsampled to the same number of TCRs (28,000). Expanded TCRs were defined as absent before sensitization and observed at least eight times at the 2-week time point. TCRdb cleaned the public reads at Q25 with fastp, built clones with MiXCR and kept in-frame beta chains. CDR3 protein duplicates are merged, each entry listing the most common genes and DNA. Here the V and J calls rest on TCRdb's processing, not on the authors' analysis. This sample holds about 190,000 distinct CDR3 sequences; around a quarter were observed only once. 2% to 2.5% of the sample goes to the ten largest clones.

Per the publication, the time point label means: patch test 3, about 24 weeks after DPC sensitization. Reading the label with the study, this specimen's treatment or condition is: therapeutic diphenylcyclopropenone sensitization with weekly scalp DPC. Blood at each patch-test visit was drawn before the patch test was applied. Patients were eligible if aged 18 to 70, diagnosed with alopecia and judged suitable for DPC therapy, and pregnant patients were excluded. Total RNA was extracted from unfractionated whole blood collected in Tempus Blood RNA tubes. Sequenced here: whole blood, sampled in connection with sensitization to the hapten diphenylcyclopropenone (DPC). This clonotype was obtained from a woman aged 40 to 49 with alopecia areata. Some clones in this sample may be carry-over from other donors' samples.

The CDR3 protein is CASQGSQGRGPQHF. Read as DNA, the sequence is TGTGCCAGCCAAGGTTCGCAGGGGAGAGGGCCCCAGCATTTT. The chain is encoded by TRBV2 joined to TRBJ1-5, with a tentative D gene TRBD1 over 6 matching bases. The CDR3, from cysteine to phenylalanine, totals 14 residues. The read is trimmed to its CDR3 DNA, 42 bases read in frame from base 1. CDR1 and CDR2, per the germline V gene, are SNHLY and FYNNEI. V sheds 8 bases and J sheds 9 bases, leaving 20 bases between their ends. Extended through the reference TRBV2 and TRBJ1-5 proteins, this CDR3 yields the full variable domain: EPEVTQTPSHQVTQMGQEVILRCVPISNHLYFYWYRQILGQKVEFLVSFYNNEISEKSEIFDDQFSVERPDGSNFTLKIRSTKLEDSAMYFCASQGSQGRGPQHFGDGTRLSIL.